Following are 32 T cell receptor beta chains from one sample sequenced in a study of T cell repertoires in cytomegalovirus infection. These TCRs' antigens remain unknown. TCRdb recomputed calls from the reads with MiXCR, one row per CDR3 protein. The data contain approximately 990,000 distinct CDR3 sequences, roughly a third of them singletons. The sequenced sample was cultured CD8+ T cells from PBMCs, obtained from culture after CMV antigen stimulation. These TCRs come from a human donor in good health (CMV status not recorded). Some clones in this sample may be carry-over from other donors' samples.

This clonotype was found many times. The gene calls are TRBV7-9 and TRBJ2-1; 11 nucleotides align to TRBD2. CDR3 size: 18 residues. Germline V lookup: CDR1 SEHNR, CDR2 FQNEAQ (reference sequence). V dropped 5 bases and J dropped 0; count of bases not matched to a gene: 9. The CDR3 region is CASSETSGGPSSYNEQFF. The CDR3 bases are TGTGCCAGCAGCGAAACTAGCGGGGGCCCTAGCTCCTACAATGAGCAGTTCTTC.

This clonotype has just a few counts. The rearrangement uses TRBV28 and TRBJ2-1, with 8 bases lining up with TRBD1. Germline CDR1 reads MDHEN; CDR2 reads SYDVKM. The CDR3 contains 15 residues. With V trimmed by 6 bases and J by 7 bases, 11 bases remained unmatched. The DNA for the CDR3 is TGTGCCAGCAGGCCTCCGACAGGGGCGGTAAATGAGCAGTTCTTC. As protein: CASRPPTGAVNEQFF. The whole variable domain, filled in from reference TRBV28 and TRBJ2-1, reads DVKVTQSSRYLVKRTGEKVFLECVQDMDHENMFWYRQDPGLGLRLIYFSYDVKMKEKGDIPEGYSVSREKKERFSLILESASTNQTSMYLCASRPPTGAVNEQFFGPGTRLTVL.

There are a few counts of this clonotype. This chain uses TRBV12-3 or TRBV12-4 with TRBJ2-3; D remains unclear. The V end was cut by 2 bases, the J end by 6 bases, with 12 bases between. This CDR3 is 14 amino acids long. The CDR3, as DNA: TGTGCCAGCAGTTTAATCAGTTTCTGGGATACGCAGTATTTT. Its translation is CASSLISFWDTQYF.

This clonotype was observed a handful of times. The CDR3 loop reads CASSVRQAGNTIYF. DNA for the CDR3: TGTGCCAGCAGTGTACGGCAAGCTGGAAACACCATATATTTT. The chain recombines TRBV6-1 with TRBJ1-3; D unclear. The CDR3 sequence is 14 residues long. CDR1 is MNHNS and CDR2 is SASEGT in the germline V gene. V gave up 4 bases and J gave up 2 bases, with 9 bases separating them.

This rearrangement joins TRBV7-9 to TRBJ2-7; D possibly corresponds to TRBD2 (7 bases). The germline V gene has CDR1 SEHNR and CDR2 FQNEAQ (reference sequence). Deletions cut 7 bases from V and 4 bases from J, with 23 bases between. This CDR3 is built from 16 residues. The CDR3 bases are TGTGCCAGCACGACCAACAGGGAGGGAAGGGAGTACGAGCAGTACTTC. Protein: CASTTNREGREYEQYF.

The CDR3 loop reads CASSGDLTVGLFF. The CDR3 DNA reads TGCGCCAGCAGCGGGGACCTGACGGTAGGGCTGTTTTTT. The rearrangement uses TRBV5-1 and TRBJ2-2; tentatively, D is TRBD1 or TRBD2 (5 bases each). The V gene's germline CDR1 is SGHRS and CDR2 YFSETQ. The ends were cut back, 4 bases at V and 13 bases at J, with 17 bases in the middle. The CDR3 contains 13 residues.

This clonotype was counted a few times. This chain connects TRBV20-1 to TRBJ1-1; 9 nucleotides match TRBD1. After removal of 1 base from V and 2 bases from J, the junction contained 11 bases not matched to a gene. Germline loops: CDR1 DFQATT, CDR2 SNEGSKA (reference sequence). The CDR3 loop spans 17 amino acids. CDR3 in amino acids: CSARGLLTGGPNTEAFF. CDR3 nucleotide sequence: TGCAGTGCTAGAGGCTTACTGACAGGGGGGCCCAACACTGAAGCTTTCTTT.

This clonotype has more than one count but fewer than ten. The chain recombines TRBV7-6 with TRBJ2-3; unclear D gene. The V end lost 3 bases, the J end lost 1 base, and 8 bases lay between the germline ends. CDR3 length: 14 amino acids. The germline CDR1 and CDR2 sequences are SGHVS and FNYEAQ. The CDR3 DNA is TGTGCCAGCAGCTTCATTGAGCGCACAGATACGCAGTATTTT. It yields the protein CASSFIERTDTQYF.

This clonotype turned up a few times. The V call is TRBV7-6, the J call TRBJ2-6, with a weak D call TRBD1 (6 bases). Germline CDR1 is SGHVS and CDR2 is FNYEAQ. Trimming cost V 8 bases and J 12 bases, with 26 bases left between them. This CDR3 has 16 amino acids. DNA of the CDR3: TGTGCCAGCGCGGACAGTGAAGGGTTTTCTAAGAGCGTCCTGACTTTC. It encodes CASADSEGFSKSVLTF.

V is TRBV19 and J is TRBJ2-3, with D unclear. This CDR3 comprises 13 residues. The V end was cut by 3 bases, the J end by 0 bases, with 4 bases between. The germline V gene encodes CDR1 LNHDA and CDR2 SQIVND (reference sequence). The CDR3 coding sequence is TGTGCCAGTAGTATGTTGAGCACAGATACGCAGTATTTT. Protein: CASSMLSTDTQYF.

The chain is built from TRBV6-1 and TRBJ2-2; D is possibly TRBD1 (6 bases). This CDR3 has 15 amino acids. CDR1 MNHNS and CDR2 SASEGT come from the germline V gene. The V gene lost 5 bases and the J gene lost 5 bases, with 15 bases spanning the gap. The CDR3 DNA follows: TGTGCCAGCAGTTACCGGCCTAGGGGGACCGGGGAGCTGTTTTTT. This gives the protein CASSYRPRGTGELFF.

V is TRBV27 and J is TRBJ2-7; D possibly corresponds to TRBD1 (6 bases). V gave up 5 bases and J gave up 1 base, with 18 bases separating them. The germline V gene encodes CDR1 MNHEY and CDR2 SMNVEV (reference sequence). This CDR3 spans 16 amino acids. The CDR3 region is CASSPQGTSLSYEQYV. DNA of the CDR3: TGTGCCAGCAGTCCCCAGGGGACCTCCCTGTCCTACGAGCAGTACGTC.

This clonotype was counted once. This sequence joins TRBV7-8 and TRBJ2-1; no definite D call. The germline V gene has CDR1 SGHVS and CDR2 FQNEAQ. With 7 bases removed from V and 10 bases from J, the gap between germline ends came to 14 bases. The CDR3 has 12 residues. CDR3 region: CASNKALFEQFF. Here the CDR3 DNA reads TGTGCCAGCAACAAGGCCTTATTCGAGCAGTTCTTC.

This clonotype turned up a few times. This chain connects TRBV29-1 to TRBJ2-7, with 9 positions matching TRBD1. CDR1 and CDR2 (germline): SQVTM, ANQGSEA. Trimming took 4 bases from V and 6 from J; bases not matched to a gene: 10. The CDR3 covers 14 residues. CDR3 region: CSVVHRDRAREQYF. DNA of the CDR3: TGCAGCGTTGTTCACCGGGACAGGGCTCGCGAGCAGTACTTC.

V and J are TRBV28 and TRBJ1-6, with D possibly matching TRBD1 (5 bases). Germline CDR1 and CDR2: MDHEN and SYDVKM. V shed 7 bases and J shed 8 bases, with 15 bases lying between them. This CDR3 spans 14 amino acids. CDR3 amino acids: CASTTGGTDSPLHF. The CDR3, as DNA: TGTGCCAGCACCACTGGAGGGACGGATTCACCCCTCCACTTT.

This clonotype was seen more than once but under ten times. The chain couples TRBV7-9 to TRBJ1-4; TRBD1 might be the D (6 bases). Between the trimmed V and J ends, which lost 3 bases and 6 bases, there was a span of 17 bases. The CDR3 runs 16 residues. Germline CDR1 and CDR2: SEHNR and FQNEAQ (reference sequence). CDR3 protein: CASSFPGTGSDEKLFF. The DNA for the CDR3 is TGTGCCAGCAGCTTCCCAGGCACAGGGTCGGATGAAAAACTGTTTTTT.

The chain combines TRBV7-9 with TRBJ1-5, with TRBD1 identical over 7 bases. Germline V CDR1 and CDR2: SEHNR, FQNEAQ (reference sequence). The V gene end was trimmed by 7 bases and the J gene end by 5 bases; junction bases not matched to a gene: 14. The CDR3 is 16 residues long. The CDR3 spells CASIPLTGREDQPQHF. The CDR3 DNA is TGTGCCAGCATTCCCCTGACAGGGCGGGAGGATCAGCCCCAGCATTTT.

This clonotype has just a few counts. An end of the junction differs from the germline gene, which may be a read error. The chain has TRBV27 and TRBJ1-1, with unresolved D. CDR1 and CDR2 from the germline V gene are MNHEY and SMNVEV (reference sequence). This CDR3 has 11 residues. The CDR3 DNA is TGTACCAGTGGGCCGAACACTGAAGCTTTCTTT. Its protein product is CTSGPNTEAFF.

The CDR3 reads CASSPLINTTVCQETQYF. Here the CDR3 DNA reads TGCGCCAGCAGCCCCTTAATTAACACGACAGTCTGCCAAGAGACCCAGTACTTC. The chain combines TRBV4-1 with TRBJ2-5; perhaps TRBD1 as D (5 bases). The CDR3 length is 18 residues. V lost 4 bases, J lost 1 base, and 22 bases lay in between. Germline V gene sequence: CDR1 MGHRA, CDR2 YSYEKL.

This rearrangement joins TRBV4-1 to TRBJ1-1, with a possible D match to TRBD1 (5 bases). CDR3 length: 11 amino acids. CDR1 MGHRA and CDR2 YSYEKL come from the germline V gene. V gave up 5 bases and J gave up 12 bases, with 13 bases separating them. The CDR3 loop is CASSSMGGSFF. In DNA form, the CDR3 reads TGCGCCAGCAGCTCGATGGGGGGATCTTTCTTT.

The chain is built from TRBV27 and TRBJ2-4; D call uncertain. Trimming removed 4 bases at V and 0 bases at J, with 7 bases between. CDR3 length equals 14 residues. Germline V gene lookup returns CDR1 MNHEY and CDR2 SMNVEV (reference sequence). CDR3 amino acids: CASSSWLAKNIQYF. The CDR3 coding sequence is TGTGCCAGCAGTTCCTGGTTAGCCAAAAACATTCAGTACTTC.

Details on this clonotype: A junction end diverges from the germline sequence, so it may reflect a read error. The CDR3: CASSSEQGTNNSPLHF. The CDR3 DNA reads as TGCGCCAGCAGCTCTGAACAGGGGACGAATAATTCACCCCTTCACTTT. The chain has TRBV5-1 and TRBJ1-6, with 7 bases aligning to TRBD1. Looked up from germline, CDR1 is SGHRS and CDR2 is YFSETQ. The CDR3 is made up of 16 amino acids.

Comment on this clonotype: A much larger clone sits a single nucleotide away, making a read error possible. V usage is TRBV7-8 and J usage is TRBJ1-2; no clear D gene. In germline, CDR1 is SGHVS, CDR2 FQNEAQ. The length of the CDR3 is 11 residues. Trimming cost V 6 bases and J 6 bases, with 8 bases left between them. CDR3 loop: CASRGMNGYTF. The DNA of the CDR3 is TGTGCCAGCAGGGGGATGAATGGCTACACCTTC.

V is TRBV4-1 and J is TRBJ2-1, with TRBD1 matching over 9 bases. The CDR3 totals 19 residues. Germline V gives CDR1 MGHRA, CDR2 YSYEKL. J lost 0 bases, V lost 3 bases, and 12 bases had no gene match. CDR3 nucleotides: TGCGCCAGCAGCCAGGATCCGGGACAGGGAACGGGCTCCTACAATGAGCAGTTCTTC. It codes for CASSQDPGQGTGSYNEQFF.

This clonotype has more than one count but fewer than ten. CDR3: CASSLGQGLSGYGYTF. CDR3 nucleotides: TGCGCCAGCAGCCTGGGACAGGGGTTGTCAGGCTATGGCTACACCTTC. The J gene is TRBJ1-2, the V gene TRBV5-1, with 10 bases fitting TRBD1. The CDR3 extends over 16 amino acids. Germline V gene data show CDR1 as SGHRS and CDR2 as YFSETQ. V gave up 4 bases and J gave up 4 bases; unmatched junction bases: 10.

This clonotype was observed at least ten times. V and J are TRBV9 and TRBJ2-4, with no clear D. V lost 0 bases and J 0 bases, leaving 7 bases between the germline ends. This CDR3 spans 15 amino acids. CDR1 and CDR2 (germline): SGDLS, YYNGEE. The CDR3 nucleotides are TGTGCCAGCAGCGTAGGGGTGGTAGCCAAAAACATTCAGTACTTC. This codes for CASSVGVVAKNIQYF.

The V and J genes are TRBV6-1 and TRBJ2-7; 7 nucleotides align to TRBD1. V was clipped by 4 bases and J by 6 bases; unmatched bases: 6. The CDR3 length is 13 residues. The germline CDR1 and CDR2 sequences are MNHNS and SASEGT. CDR3 protein: CASSATGTAEQYV. The CDR3 region has the DNA TGTGCCAGCAGTGCGACAGGGACCGCCGAGCAGTACGTC.

This clonotype was seen many times. This rearrangement joins TRBV7-8 to TRBJ2-1; 8 bases fit TRBD2. Germline CDR1 reads SGHVS; CDR2 reads FQNEAQ. This CDR3 comprises 15 residues. V was clipped by 3 bases and J by 2 bases; unmatched bases: 3. The CDR3 loop is CASSFSAGAYNEQFF. The DNA of the CDR3 is TGTGCCAGCAGCTTTTCAGCGGGGGCCTACAATGAGCAGTTCTTC. Full variable domain (rest looked up from reference TRBV7-8 and TRBJ2-1): GAGVSQSPRYKVAKRGQDVALRCDPISGHVSLFWYQQALGQGPEFLTYFQNEAQLDKSGLPSDRFFAERPEGSVSTLKIQRTQQEDSAVYLCASSFSAGAYNEQFFGPGTRLTVL.

The CDR3 DNA sequence: TGTGCCAGTAGTATTTGGGCGAACACTGAAGCTTTCTTT. Translated, it gives CASSIWANTEAFF. The V gene is TRBV19, the J gene TRBJ1-1; D ambiguous. Trimming removed 3 bases from V and 1 base from J, with 6 bases in between. The germline CDR1 and CDR2 sequences are LNHDA and SQIVND (reference sequence). The CDR3 has 13 residues.

This clonotype was seen more than once but under ten times. V and J are TRBV6-1 and TRBJ2-6; D is undetermined. Germline V gene sequence: CDR1 MNHNS, CDR2 SASEGT. Trimming left V 4 bases short and J 0 bases short, with 7 bases between. This CDR3 has 15 residues. Here the CDR3 DNA reads TGTGCCAGCAGTGTACGGCTCTCTGGGGCCAACGTCCTGACTTTC. Protein: CASSVRLSGANVLTF.

This clonotype has only a few counts. The chain joins TRBV20-1 to TRBJ1-2; D unclear. V dropped 2 bases and J dropped 0 bases, with 16 bases sitting between them. This CDR3 is 16 amino acids long. Germline assignment: CDR1 DFQATT and CDR2 SNEGSKA (reference sequence). The CDR3 region is CSARPMDGFSNYGYTF. CDR3 bases: TGCAGTGCTAGACCCATGGACGGTTTCTCTAACTATGGCTACACCTTC.

The chain couples TRBV6-5 to TRBJ2-2, with 8 bases matching TRBD1. With V trimmed by 2 bases and J by 8 bases, 7 bases remained unmatched. Germline V gives CDR1 MNHEY, CDR2 SVGAGI. The CDR3 is 15 amino acids. CDR3 in amino acids: CASSYAGGGVGELFF. The CDR3 nucleotides are TGTGCCAGCAGTTACGCAGGGGGCGGCGTAGGGGAGCTGTTTTTT.